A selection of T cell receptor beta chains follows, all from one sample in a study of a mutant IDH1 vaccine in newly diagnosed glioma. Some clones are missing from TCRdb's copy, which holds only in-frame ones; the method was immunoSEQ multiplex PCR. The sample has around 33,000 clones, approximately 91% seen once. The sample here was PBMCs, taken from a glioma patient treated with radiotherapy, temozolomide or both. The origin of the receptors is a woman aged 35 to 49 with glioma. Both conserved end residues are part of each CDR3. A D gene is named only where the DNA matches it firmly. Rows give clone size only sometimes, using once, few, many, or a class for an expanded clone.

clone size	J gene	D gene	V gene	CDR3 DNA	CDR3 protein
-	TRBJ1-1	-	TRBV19	TGTGCCAGTAGCCGGAGGCAGGAAAACACTGAAGCTTTCTTT	CASSRRQENTEAFF
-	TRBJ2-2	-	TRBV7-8	TGTGCCAGCGAGGGAAAAATCACCGGGGAGCTGTTTTTT	CASEGKITGELFF
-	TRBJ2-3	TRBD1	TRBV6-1	TGTGCCAGCAGTGCCCGGACAGGGCCCGATACGCAGTATTTT	CASSARTGPDTQYF
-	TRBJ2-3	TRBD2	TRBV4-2	TGTGCCAGCAGCCCGCAGCGGGGGGCCCGTGGAGATACGCAGTATTTT	CASSPQRGARGDTQYF
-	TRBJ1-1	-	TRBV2	TGTGCCAGCATCCGCACAGTGAACACTGAAGCTTTCTTT	CASIRTVNTEAFF
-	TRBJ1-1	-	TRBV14	TGTGCCAGCAGCCCCCTAGGACAGCCTAACACTGAAGCTTTCTTT	CASSPLGQPNTEAFF
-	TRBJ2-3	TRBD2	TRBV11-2	TGTGCCAGCAGCTTTATGGGCGGCGGGGGGAGCACAGATACGCAGTATTTT	CASSFMGGGGSTDTQYF
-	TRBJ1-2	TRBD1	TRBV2	TGTGCCAGCAGGCCGGGACAGGGTCTTCATGGCTACACCTTC	CASRPGQGLHGYTF
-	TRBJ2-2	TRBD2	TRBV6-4	TGTGCCAGCAGCGGAACTAGCGGGGAGTCCGGGGAGCTGTTTTTT	CASSGTSGESGELFF
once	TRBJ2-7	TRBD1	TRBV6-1	TGTGCCAGCAGTGACGCAGGGGGCAATTACGAGCAGTACTTC	CASSDAGGNYEQYF
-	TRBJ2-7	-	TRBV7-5	TGTGCCAGAAGCTTAGCAGCCAGGGCAAGTTCCTACGAGCAGTACTTC	CARSLAARASSYEQYF
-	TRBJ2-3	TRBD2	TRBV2	TGTGCCAGCAGTGAACAGCCGGGACTAGCGACAGATACGCAGTATTTT	CASSEQPGLATDTQYF
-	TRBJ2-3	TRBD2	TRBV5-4	TGTGCCAGCAGCCAACGACTAGCGGACACAGATACGCAGTATTTT	CASSQRLADTDTQYF
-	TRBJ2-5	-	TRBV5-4	TGTGCCAGCACCCCCGGAGGGAGGTACCAAGAGACCCAGTACTTC	CASTPGGRYQETQYF
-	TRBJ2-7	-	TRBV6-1	TGTGCCAGCAGTGACCCTAGCTCGTCCTACGAGCAGTACTTC	CASSDPSSSYEQYF
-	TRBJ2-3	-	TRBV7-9	TGTGCCAGCAGCTCCGGAACCCCGGCAGGGGATACGCAGTATTTT	CASSSGTPAGDTQYF
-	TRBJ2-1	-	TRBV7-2	TGTGCCAGCAGCCACGACTACAATGAGCAGTTCTTC	CASSHDYNEQFF
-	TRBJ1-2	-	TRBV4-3	TGCGCCAGCAGCCAAGTGGCCCCGGGGCCGGGTGGGGGCTACACCTTC	CASSQVAPGPGGGYTF
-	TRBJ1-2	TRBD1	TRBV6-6	TGTGCCAGCAGACTCGACAGGGTGGGTGGCTACACCTTC	CASRLDRVGGYTF
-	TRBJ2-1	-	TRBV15	TGTGCCACCAGCAGAGAGTACGGGGTCTACAATGAGCAGTTCTTC	CATSREYGVYNEQFF
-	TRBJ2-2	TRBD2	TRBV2	TGTGCCAGCAGTTCCCGGACTAGTCGGGACGGGGAGCTGTTTTTT	CASSSRTSRDGELFF
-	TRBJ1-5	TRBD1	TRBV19	TGTGCCACCCGGGACAGATATAGCAATCAGCCCCAGCATTTT	CATRDRYSNQPQHF
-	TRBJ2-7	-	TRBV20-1	TGCAGTGCTAGAGGTAGTGGCGAGCAGTACTTC	CSARGSGEQYF
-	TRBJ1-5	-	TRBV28	TGTGCCAGCAGTTTAGCCCCACGCAATCAGCCCCAGCATTTT	CASSLAPRNQPQHF
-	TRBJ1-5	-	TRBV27	TGTGCCAGCAGTTTAAGGGCAGGGGATAGCAATCAGCCCCAGCATTTT	CASSLRAGDSNQPQHF
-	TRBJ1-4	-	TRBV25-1	TGTGCCAGCAGTGGACCAACAGGTTTTTTAAACGAAAAACTGTTTTTT	CASSGPTGFLNEKLFF
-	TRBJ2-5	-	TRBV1	TGCACCAGCAGCCAAGATGGACAGGACGCCCAGTACTTC	CTSSQDGQDAQYF
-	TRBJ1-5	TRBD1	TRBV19	TGTGCCAGTAGGACACAGGGGACGGGCAATCAGCCCCAGCATTTT	CASRTQGTGNQPQHF
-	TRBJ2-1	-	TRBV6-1	TGTGCCAGCAGGGGGGACGGAAGCTCCTACAATGAGCAGTTCTTC	CASRGDGSSYNEQFF